The 22 T cell receptor beta chains in this list originate from one sample, sequenced in a study of blood T cell repertoires in COVID-19. Method: immunoSEQ multiplex PCR; TCRdb's copy keeps in-frame clones and lacks some. The data hold about 78,000 clones, with 60% to 85% observed a single time. Sequencing was carried out using peripheral blood. The receptors originated from a human donor in a cohort sampled during active COVID-19.

The rearrangement joins TRBV7-3 to TRBJ2-7, with TRBD2 matching 14 bases. This CDR3 is 14 amino acids long. Trimming removed 5 bases from V and 6 bases from J; junction bases left unmatched: 3. Germline V gene data show CDR1 as SGHTA and CDR2 as FQGTGA. The CDR3 sequence: CASSATSGGAEQYF. The DNA of the CDR3 is TGTGCCAGCAGCGCGACTAGCGGGGGGGCCGAGCAGTACTTC.

The chain links TRBV6-2 or TRBV6-3 to TRBJ2-5; D is perhaps TRBD2 (6 bases). CDR1 and CDR2 (germline): MNHEY, SVGEGT. Trimming took 6 bases from V and 1 from J, leaving 15 bases between them. This CDR3 spans 15 amino acids. CDR3 bases: TGTGCCAGCAGCCGCGCCGGGACTCCCCAAGAGACCCAGTACTTC. This gives the protein CASSRAGTPQETQYF.

V and J are TRBV6-5 and TRBJ1-6; TRBD1 is a possible D gene (6 bases). Per the germline V gene, CDR1 is MNHEY and CDR2 is SVGAGI. The CDR3 extends over 15 amino acids. The V end was cut by 8 bases, the J end by 7 bases, with 18 bases between. The CDR3 region has the DNA TGTGCCAGCGCAATCCTCGGACAGACAAATTCACCCCTCCACTTT. It encodes CASAILGQTNSPLHF.

The chain uses TRBV4-1 and TRBJ1-2, with D perhaps matching TRBD1 (6 bases). The germline V gene has CDR1 MGHRA and CDR2 YSYEKL. This CDR3 contains 15 residues. V lost 3 bases to trimming and J lost 6 bases, with 17 bases between them. The CDR3 DNA reads as TGCGCCAGCAGCCAGGGGGCCGGGGCAGTCGATGGCTACACCTTC. It encodes CASSQGAGAVDGYTF.

The rearrangement joins TRBV10-3 to TRBJ1-1; 9 nucleotides line up with TRBD1. The CDR3 has 15 amino acids. The J segment lost 5 bases and the V segment lost 6 bases, leaving 10 bases of the junction unmatched. Looked up from germline, CDR1 is ENHRY and CDR2 is SYGVKD. The CDR3 spells CAIRGQGEIGTEAFF. The CDR3 nucleotides read TGTGCCATCAGGGGACAGGGAGAAATTGGAACTGAAGCTTTCTTT.

The DNA for the CDR3 is TGCAGTGCTGGGCTTATAGAGCAGTACTTC. As protein: CSAGLIEQYF. This chain uses TRBV20-1 with TRBJ2-7, with no clear D. V lost 5 bases, J lost 7 bases, and 9 bases lay in between. Germline V gene sequence: CDR1 DFQATT, CDR2 SNEGSKA (reference sequence). The CDR3 has 10 amino acids.

The chain couples TRBV6-5 to TRBJ2-7; D might be TRBD1 (5 bases). Per germline, CDR1 MNHEY and CDR2 SVGAGI. This CDR3 is built from 15 residues. V lost 6 bases to trimming and J lost 7 bases, with 22 bases between them. In nucleotides, the CDR3 is TGTGCCAGCAGCCTAATCCCCGACGGGCAGGGTGAGCAGTACTTC. Translation: CASSLIPDGQGEQYF.

This chain links TRBV30 with TRBJ1-1; no definite D call. Germline CDR1 reads GTSNPN; CDR2 reads SVGIG (reference sequence). CDR3 length: 14 residues. The V and J ends lost 0 bases and 1 base respectively, with 9 bases between them. CDR3 loop: CAWSVGRKNTEAFF. The CDR3 DNA reads as TGTGCCTGGAGTGTGGGGAGGAAGAACACTGAAGCTTTCTTT.

This chain connects TRBV6-5 to TRBJ1-4; possibly TRBD1 for D (6 bases). CDR3 length: 14 amino acids. Trimming took off 6 bases at V and 5 bases at J, with 13 bases between the two ends. Germline assignment: CDR1 MNHEY and CDR2 SVGAGI. The DNA for the CDR3 is TGTGCCAGCAGCGCAGGGGACCTAAATGAAAAACTGTTTTTT. It yields the protein CASSAGDLNEKLFF.

V is TRBV5-6 and J is TRBJ1-4, with 7 bases that match TRBD1. From germline, CDR1 is SGHDT and CDR2 YYEEEE. After removal of 4 bases from V and 6 bases from J, the junction contained 15 bases not matched to a gene. The CDR3 spans 17 residues. In DNA, the CDR3 is TGTGCCAGCAGCCGCTACGTCGACGGACAGGATTATGAAAAACTGTTTTTT. Translated: CASSRYVDGQDYEKLFF.

V gene TRBV6-5 combines with J gene TRBJ2-6, with a tentative D call TRBD2 (6 bases). The V gene lost 2 bases and the J gene lost 0 bases, with 8 bases spanning the gap. Germline V gene data show CDR1 as MNHEY and CDR2 as SVGAGI. CDR3 length: 16 amino acids. The CDR3 reads CASSYGGNSGANVLTF. CDR3 bases: TGTGCCAGCAGTTACGGGGGGAACTCTGGGGCCAACGTCCTGACTTTC.

The chain couples TRBV10-2 to TRBJ1-5; tentatively, D is TRBD1 (5 bases). From germline, CDR1 is WSHSY and CDR2 SAAADI. The V gene lost 3 bases and the J gene lost 0 bases, with 12 bases spanning the gap. The CDR3 runs 16 residues. The CDR3 DNA is TGCGCCAGCAGTGAATACCGGGGGACTAGCAATCAGCCCCAGCATTTT. Its protein is CASSEYRGTSNQPQHF.

The V gene is TRBV10-2, the J gene TRBJ2-3; 7 positions match TRBD2. In germline, CDR1 is WSHSY, CDR2 SAAADI. This CDR3 is built from 14 residues. The ends lost 6 bases at V and 2 bases at J; junction bases unmatched: 5. Here the CDR3 reads CASRRGTITDTQYF. CDR3 DNA sequence: TGCGCCAGCAGACGGGGGACTATCACAGATACGCAGTATTTT.

This clone has a handful of counts. V is TRBV5-1 and J is TRBJ2-5, with 7 bases identical to TRBD1. Germline V CDR1 and CDR2: SGHRS, YFSETQ. V was clipped by 4 bases and J by 5 bases; unmatched bases: 8. The CDR3 runs 14 residues. The CDR3 DNA reads TGCGCCAGCAGCCCGGGACAGCTGTTGGAGACCCAGTACTTC. Its translation is CASSPGQLLETQYF. The complete variable domain, with remaining parts taken from reference TRBV5-1 and TRBJ2-5, reads KAGVTQTPRYLIKTRGQQVTLSCSPISGHRSVSWYQQTPGQGLQFLFEYFSETQRNKGNFPGRFSGRQFSNSRSEMNVSTLELGDSALYLCASSPGQLLETQYFGPGTRLLVL.

The chain links TRBV10-3 to TRBJ1-1, with D hard to call. The V end was cut by 4 bases, the J end by 1 base, with 16 bases between. The length of the CDR3 is 16 residues. Germline assignment: CDR1 ENHRY and CDR2 SYGVKD. CDR3 nucleotides: TGTGCCATCAGTGGTGAAAAGAACGGCGGGAACACTGAAGCTTTCTTT. Translation gives CAISGEKNGGNTEAFF.

V usage is TRBV5-4 and J usage is TRBJ2-5, with TRBD1 as a possible D gene (8 bases). The CDR3 is 14 residues long. Trimming stripped 6 bases from V and 0 bases from J, with 12 bases between. CDR1 is SGHNT, CDR2 YYREEE, per germline (reference sequence). The CDR3 nucleotides read TGTGCCAGCAACAGGGGGGGGTACCAAGAGACCCAGTACTTC. Its translation: CASNRGGYQETQYF.

The rearrangement links TRBV5-1 to TRBJ1-1; no definite D call. The V gene's germline CDR1 is SGHRS and CDR2 YFSETQ. Trimming took 1 base from V and 2 from J, leaving 9 bases between them. This CDR3 comprises 14 residues. CDR3 amino acids: CASSLQVSNTEAFF. CDR3 sequence (DNA): TGCGCCAGCAGCTTGCAGGTATCTAACACTGAAGCTTTCTTT.

This chain connects TRBV2 to TRBJ2-7; D is unclear. The CDR3 totals 11 residues. Trimming left V 6 bases short and J 3 bases short, with 6 bases between. CDR1 and CDR2 (germline): SNHLY, FYNNEI. The CDR3 reads CASRQYYEQYF. CDR3 DNA: TGTGCCAGCAGACAGTACTACGAGCAGTACTTC.

This chain uses TRBV2 with TRBJ1-1, with no clear D. There are 16 residues in the CDR3. Trimming stripped 4 bases from V and 0 bases from J, with 15 bases between. Germline V gene sequence: CDR1 SNHLY, CDR2 FYNNEI. The CDR3 coding sequence is TGTGCCAGCAGTGGAGGTCTGGGTCGGGTGAACACTGAAGCTTTCTTT. It codes for CASSGGLGRVNTEAFF.

The rearrangement joins TRBV4-3 to TRBJ1-1; D remains unclear. The CDR3 is 13 amino acids. V lost 0 bases and J 10 bases, leaving 12 bases between the germline ends. The V gene's germline CDR1 is LGHNA and CDR2 YSLEER. CDR3 nucleotides: TGCGCCAGCAGCCAAGATGGCCGACATTCAGCTTTCTTT. Its translation: CASSQDGRHSAFF.

V and J are TRBV24-1 and TRBJ1-2; possibly TRBD1 for D (6 bases). V dropped 3 bases and J dropped 6 bases, with 13 bases sitting between them. CDR1 KGHDR and CDR2 SFDVKD come from the germline V gene. This CDR3 has 14 amino acids. CDR3 coding DNA: TGTGCCACCAGTGATCCGACGCAGGGGCATGGCTACACCTTC. Translated: CATSDPTQGHGYTF.

This chain links TRBV4-1 with TRBJ2-7, with D hard to call. Germline CDR1 MGHRA, CDR2 YSYEKL. This CDR3 comprises 15 residues. With 6 bases removed from V and 0 bases from J, the gap between germline ends came to 15 bases. In DNA form, the CDR3 reads TGCGCCAGCAGTTACAGCTTCGACCCCTCCTACGAGCAGTACTTC. Translation gives CASSYSFDPSYEQYF.